The 17 T cell receptor beta chains presented below share a single source sample, sequenced in a study of T cell responses to AZD1222 COVID-19 vaccine. Libraries were prepared by immunoSEQ multiplex PCR; TCRdb keeps only in-frame clonotypes and omits some of them. The repertoire holds around 47,000 clones, with about 82% as singletons. Sequenced here: peripheral blood, sampled 28 days after the second dose of the MenACWY control vaccine. These receptors came from an adult who received the MenACWY meningococcal vaccine as a control.

The V call is TRBV4-1, the J call TRBJ1-4, with a tentative D call TRBD1 (6 bases). Trimming shortened V by 3 bases and J by 4 bases, and 12 bases separated the two germline ends. Germline CDR1 reads MGHRA; CDR2 reads YSYEKL. The CDR3 has 15 amino acids. CDR3: CASSQGPGDNEKLFF. CDR3 DNA: TGCGCCAGCAGCCAGGGGCCAGGGGATAATGAAAAACTGTTTTTT.

This clone has just one count. V usage is TRBV4-1 and J usage is TRBJ1-3, with D unclear. Between the trimmed V and J ends, which lost 0 bases and 0 bases, there was a span of 15 bases. The length of the CDR3 is 18 residues. CDR1 and CDR2 (germline): MGHRA, YSYEKL. The CDR3 sequence is CASSQDPVSVSSGNTIYF. The CDR3 DNA is TGCGCCAGCAGCCAAGATCCTGTTTCTGTAAGCTCTGGAAACACCATATATTTT.

J is TRBJ1-5 and V is TRBV18; 7 bases match TRBD1. The V gene end was trimmed by 3 bases and the J gene end by 5 bases; junction bases not matched to a gene: 7. Looked up from germline, CDR1 is KGHSH and CDR2 is LQKENI. The CDR3 totals 15 residues. CDR3 amino acids: CASSPDRAPYQPQHF. The CDR3 DNA sequence: TGTGCCAGCTCACCCGACAGGGCGCCGTATCAGCCCCAGCATTTT.

This clone was seen just once. For the CDR3, the DNA is TGTGCCAGCAGCGCTAGGACAGGCGTCAGCGATGAGCAGTTCTTC. It is translated as CASSARTGVSDEQFF. V is TRBV9 and J is TRBJ2-1; the match to TRBD1 covers 7 bases. The germline V gene has CDR1 SGDLS and CDR2 YYNGEE. After removal of 3 bases from V and 8 bases from J, the junction contained 11 bases not matched to a gene. The CDR3 has 15 residues.

The V and J genes are TRBV3-1 (or the pseudogene TRBV3-2) and TRBJ1-3; D is unresolved. This CDR3 comprises 14 residues. Per the germline V gene, CDR1 is LGHDT and CDR2 is YNNKEL (reference sequence). V lost 1 base to trimming and J lost 2 bases, with 6 bases between them. The CDR3: CASSQATPGNTIYF. CDR3 sequence (DNA): TGTGCCAGCAGCCAAGCGACACCTGGAAACACCATATATTTT.

The chain carries TRBV19 and TRBJ1-2, with 7 bases matching TRBD1. V shed 4 bases, J shed 8 bases, and the junction held 7 bases outside the gene matches. The germline gives CDR1 LNHDA, CDR2 SQIVND (reference sequence). The CDR3 has 13 amino acids. The CDR3 DNA reads as TGTGCCAGTAGTACAGGGGGAAGTGGCGGCTACACCTTC. Amino acid sequence: CASSTGGSGGYTF. Supplemented by reference TRBV19 and TRBJ1-2, the full variable domain reads DGGITQSPKYLFRKEGQNVTLSCEQNLNHDAMYWYRQDPGQGLRLIYYSQIVNDFQKGDIAEGYSVSREKKESFPLTVTSAQKNPTAFYLCASSTGGSGGYTFGSGTRLTVV.

This clone was detected a few times. In nucleotides, the CDR3 is TGTGCCAGCAGATCCTCCTACAATGAGCAGTTCTTC. As protein: CASRSSYNEQFF. The chain combines TRBV6-5 with TRBJ2-1; D remains unclear. CDR1 and CDR2 from the germline V gene are MNHEY and SVGAGI. The CDR3 loop spans 12 amino acids. V lost 6 bases and J lost 0, with 3 bases in between.

Written as DNA, the CDR3 is TGTGCCTCCGCAGGATCTAACTATGGCTACACCTTC. It codes for CASAGSNYGYTF. The genes are TRBV7-9 and TRBJ1-2; D gene unclear. V was shortened by 11 bases and J by 0 bases, with 10 bases between the two germline ends. Germline assignment: CDR1 SEHNR and CDR2 FQNEAQ (reference sequence). The CDR3 totals 12 residues.

The chain uses TRBV11-2 and TRBJ1-6, with D uncertain. CDR1 and CDR2 from the germline V gene are SGHAT and FQNNGV. This CDR3 spans 13 amino acids. V lost 6 bases and J 4 bases, leaving 7 bases between the germline ends. The CDR3 nucleotides are TGTGCCAGCAGGACATTTTATAATTCACCCCTCCACTTT. Its protein product is CASRTFYNSPLHF.

The V and J genes are TRBV30 and TRBJ1-3; no clear D. From germline, CDR1 is GTSNPN and CDR2 SVGIG (reference sequence). The ends were cut back, 3 bases at V and 0 bases at J, with 15 bases in the middle. The CDR3 is 16 amino acids. This CDR3 reads CAWSRLLTISGNTIYF. The DNA of the CDR3 is TGTGCCTGGAGCCGGCTATTGACGATCTCTGGAAACACCATATATTTT.

This clone has only a few counts. The chain has TRBV9 and TRBJ2-2; 8 bases align to TRBD2. With 5 bases clipped from V and 5 bases from J, the junction kept 11 bases outside the gene matches. This CDR3 has 16 amino acids. Germline lookup yields CDR1 SGDLS and CDR2 YYNGEE. CDR3: CASSASGGAGTGELFF. The CDR3 nucleotides read TGTGCCAGCAGTGCCTCCGGGGGGGCAGGGACCGGGGAGCTGTTTTTT.

The chain recombines TRBV14 with TRBJ1-1, with 9 bases aligning to TRBD1. Germline V gene sequence: CDR1 SGHDN, CDR2 FVKESK. This CDR3 comprises 13 residues. With V trimmed by 4 bases and J by 10 bases, 7 bases remained unmatched. CDR3 in DNA: TGTGCCAGCAGCCCTATAGACAGGGGGGGAGCTTTCTTT. This gives the protein CASSPIDRGGAFF.

This chain uses TRBV6-5 with TRBJ1-6; D is perhaps TRBD1 (6 bases). CDR1 MNHEY and CDR2 SVGAGI come from the germline V gene. V lost 4 bases and J 7 bases, leaving 14 bases between the germline ends. The CDR3 sequence is 15 residues long. CDR3 sequence: CASSWQGFKNSPLHF. The CDR3 coding sequence is TGTGCCAGCAGTTGGCAGGGGTTCAAGAATTCACCCCTCCACTTT.

The chain uses TRBV24-1 and TRBJ1-2; 9 bases fit TRBD1. Germline-derived CDR1 and CDR2 are KGHDR and SFDVKD. The CDR3 spans 13 residues. V lost 4 bases to trimming and J lost 4 bases; unmatched junction nucleotides: 0. The CDR3 sequence: CATSEQGAYGYTF. The CDR3 coding sequence is TGTGCCACCAGTGAACAGGGGGCCTATGGCTACACCTTC.

The rearrangement uses TRBV5-1 and TRBJ1-6; 9 nucleotides match TRBD1. Germline V lookup: CDR1 SGHRS, CDR2 YFSETQ. The ends lost 2 bases at V and 5 bases at J; junction bases unmatched: 5. The CDR3 extends over 16 amino acids. Written as DNA, the CDR3 is TGCGCCAGCAGCTTCCGGGACAGGGCAAATAATTCACCCCTCCACTTT. Protein: CASSFRDRANNSPLHF.

This clone has only a few counts. The chain recombines TRBV5-1 with TRBJ1-5; D not certain. V was trimmed by 4 bases and J by 5 bases, leaving 13 bases between them. Germline CDR1 is SGHRS and CDR2 is YFSETQ. The CDR3 length is 14 residues. CDR3 sequence: CASSTDGDDQPQHF. Written as DNA, the CDR3 is TGCGCCAGCAGCACCGACGGCGATGATCAGCCCCAGCATTTT.

J is TRBJ1-6 and V is TRBV27; TRBD1 aligns across 8 bases. J lost 1 base, V lost 7 bases, and 9 bases had no gene match. CDR1 and CDR2 (germline): MNHEY, SMNVEV (reference sequence). The CDR3 is 17 amino acids. The CDR3: CASKDPTGASYNSPLHF. CDR3 bases: TGTGCCAGCAAAGACCCGACAGGGGCATCCTATAATTCACCCCTCCACTTT.